One TCR beta chain is described in this entry. There are many counts of this clonotype. The target of this receptor is not known. No qualities accompany the bases; no much larger clone lies one base away. Spanning cysteine to phenylalanine, the CDR3 consists of 12 amino acids. Only CDR3 DNA remains: 36 bases, in frame from the first base. Sequences MGHDK (CDR1) and SYGVNS (CDR2) are obtained from the germline V gene. V gives up 1 base and J gives up 2 bases, and the segment between their germline ends measures 1 base. A case-control design nested within a healthcare worker cohort in London, UK, was used, with weekly nasopharyngeal swab PCR tests and blood sampling performed. Healthcare workers were enrolled in the week of the UK lockdown, from 23 to 31 March 2020, and were followed every week for up to about 16 weeks. The data are from a study of early T cells in non-severe SARS-CoV-2 infection (dated by TCRdb to the early 2020s). Concerning the study at large: Bulk RNA from unsorted whole blood was used for TCR sequencing, so alpha and beta chains could not be paired. What the study reported, not specific to this receptor: VDJdb matching was skewed toward anti-spike CD8 responses and likely underestimated virus-specific expansions, missing private and CD4 specificities.

The receptor library was made with 5' RACE. Sequencing took place on a NextSeq 500. The TCR library protocol attached unique molecular identifiers to individual cDNA molecules to correct for sequencing error and PCR bias. TCR alpha and beta chains were both sequenced, and the abundances of alpha and beta sequences in each sample were closely correlated with each other. As for the authors' bioinformatics: V gene, J gene and CDR3 annotation of TCR sequences was performed with Decombinator V4. TCRs were defined as expanded if a significant change between any two time points was detected under a Poisson model with p below 0.0001. TCR abundances were normalised to the total number of TCRs sequenced in each sample and reported as counts per million. MAIT TCRs were defined by TRAV1-2 paired with TRAJ12, TRAJ20 or TRAJ33, and iNKT TCRs by TRAV10 paired with TRAJ18. VDJdb, accessed on 1 November 2021, was searched for TCRs annotated for CMV, EBV and SARS-CoV-2, and TCRs annotated for more than one antigen were excluded. Through fastp at Q25 and MiXCR, TCRdb rebuilt clones from the public reads, retaining in-frame beta chains. Rows matching on CDR3 protein sequence are summarized as one entry with the most common DNA and genes. The V and J calls shown here were made by TCRdb, not taken from the authors' results. This sample comprises approximately 30,000 distinct CDR3 sequences, 4.6% of them detected only once. 9.5% to 13% of the sample belongs to the ten largest clones.

This TCR was sampled from an adult who was a healthcare worker with PCR-confirmed SARS-CoV-2 infection or an uninfected control (not recorded which). This chain is built from TRBV25-1 and TRBJ2-3; no D gene can be assigned with confidence. The source material was whole blood. The CDR3 region reads CASSESTDTQYF. In nucleotides, the sequence is TGTGCCAGCAGTGAATCCACAGATACGCAGTATTTT.